These T cell receptor beta chains were read from a single sample in a study of cytomegalovirus exposure and HLA in healthy donors. Measured with immunoSEQ multiplex PCR; TCRdb has only the in-frame clones, and not every one. The sample includes hundreds of thousands of clones, about 90% seen only once; the top ten take approximately 2.4%. The material sequenced was PBMCs. These receptors all stem from a woman between 18 and 29 years old in good health and CMV-seronegative. The CDR3 runs from the conserved cysteine through the conserved F or W. The D gene is left open where the match is weak. Only some rows state a clone size, as once, few, many or a class for expanded clones.

-	TRBV14	TRBJ1-1	TRBD1	TGTGCCAGCAGCCCTGGGACAGGGTGGAGGTCTGAAGCTTTCTTT	CASSPGTGWRSEAFF
-	TRBV6-5	TRBJ2-7	TRBD2	TGTGCCAGCAGTTCACCCTCTAGCGGGGGCTCCTACGAGCAGTACTTC	CASSSPSSGGSYEQYF
-	TRBV6-6	TRBJ2-5	-	TGTGCCAGCAGGCAGCGGGAGACCCAGTACTTC	CASRQRETQYF
-	TRBV2	TRBJ1-2	TRBD1	TGTGCCAGCAGTTCGGGACAGCACTATGGCTACACCTTC	CASSSGQHYGYTF
-	TRBV19	TRBJ2-7	TRBD2	TGTGCCAGTAGTGCCGAGGGCGGGGGGTACTACGAGCAGTACTTC	CASSAEGGGYYEQYF
-	TRBV27	TRBJ2-2	-	TGTGCCAGCAGTTTATCTGGCCGGGAGCTGTTTTTT	CASSLSGRELFF
-	TRBV2	TRBJ1-4	-	TGTGCCAGCAGTGAAGCGAGGGCTCGTGAAAAACTGTTTTTT	CASSEARAREKLFF
-	TRBV6-5	TRBJ2-2	-	TGTGCCAGCAGTTACTCGCAGGAATCCGGGGAGCTGTTTTTT	CASSYSQESGELFF
-	TRBV7-9	TRBJ2-7	-	TGTGCCAGCAGGTCAGGGTCTCGGTACGAGCAGTACTTC	CASRSGSRYEQYF
-	TRBV7-3	TRBJ1-1	-	TGTGCCAGCAGCTTGGCAGGGTTTACCGAAGCTTTCTTT	CASSLAGFTEAFF
-	TRBV4-1	TRBJ1-6	-	TGCGCCAGCAGCCAATACCCAGAAGAAAATTCACCCCTCCACTTT	CASSQYPEENSPLHF
-	TRBV9	TRBJ2-2	TRBD2	TGTGCCAGCAGCGTCCCCGGGACTAGCGGGGGGGCAGGCACCGGGGAGCTGTTTTTT	CASSVPGTSGGAGTGELFF
-	TRBV7-9	TRBJ1-5	TRBD1	TGTGCCAGCAGCTCCCTGGGGACAGGGGAAACAAGCAATCAGCCCCAGCATTTT	CASSSLGTGETSNQPQHF
-	TRBV19	TRBJ1-6	-	TGTGCCAGTAGTATAGTCGGTTCACCCCTCCACTTT	CASSIVGSPLHF
few	TRBV5-1	TRBJ2-3	TRBD2	TGCGCCAGCAGCTTTCGGGGGGGGGCAGGCACAGATACGCAGTATTTT	CASSFRGGAGTDTQYF
-	TRBV11-2	TRBJ2-7	-	TGTGCCAGCAGCAGGGGCGGGGCTCCCTACGAGCAGTACTTC	CASSRGGAPYEQYF
-	TRBV7-2	TRBJ1-1	-	TGTGCCAGCAGCTTAGGGGGAACAAAACAGGCTGAAGCTTTCTTT	CASSLGGTKQAEAFF
-	TRBV9	TRBJ1-2	-	TGTGCCAGCAGGGGGCTAAATGGCTACACCTTC	CASRGLNGYTF
-	TRBV23-1	TRBJ2-7	-	TGCGCCAGCAGTCAAGGACAGTTCTACGAGCAGTACTTC	CASSQGQFYEQYF
-	TRBV6-1	TRBJ1-1	-	TGTGCCAGCGGGGGGGTTTTGTATCCGGGGACTGAAGCTTTCTTT	CASGGVLYPGTEAFF
-	TRBV7-2	TRBJ2-5	TRBD1	TGTGCCAGCAGGGACCGAAGGGGACAGGTCCAAGAGACCCAGTACTTC	CASRDRRGQVQETQYF
-	TRBV2	TRBJ2-1	-	TGTGCCAGCAGTAAGGCGGGACCATACAATGAGCAGTTCTTC	CASSKAGPYNEQFF
-	TRBV2	TRBJ2-1	-	TGTGCCAGCAGGGTAGGAGATGAGCAGTTCTTC	CASRVGDEQFF
-	TRBV4-2	TRBJ2-1	TRBD2	TGTGCCAGCAGCCAAGAGGGTAGCGGGGGGGCATATGAGCAGTTCTTC	CASSQEGSGGAYEQFF
-	TRBV5-6	TRBJ2-1	TRBD1	TGTGCCAGCAGCTTCCGGGACAGGGGCTACAATGAGCAGTTCTTC	CASSFRDRGYNEQFF
-	TRBV7-3	TRBJ2-2	-	TGTGCCAGCAGCCAGGGACTTGGCGGCACCGGGGAGCTGTTTTTT	CASSQGLGGTGELFF
once	TRBV6-5	TRBJ1-1	TRBD1	TGTGCCAGCAGTTCCTCAGGGGGCTGGACTGAAGCTTTCTTT	CASSSSGGWTEAFF
-	TRBV27	TRBJ1-5	-	TGTGCCAGCAGTTTATCTTCAGGGCCCTTAAAGCCCCAGCATTTT	CASSLSSGPLKPQHF
-	TRBV25-1	TRBJ1-4	-	TGTGCCAGCAGTGAATATATGGAGGTCGAAAAACTGTTTTTT	CASSEYMEVEKLFF
-	TRBV6-1	TRBJ2-7	-	TGTGCCAGCTCCTCCGGTGGGGGCCTCTACGAGCAGTACTTC	CASSSGGGLYEQYF
-	TRBV19	TRBJ1-5	-	TGTGCCAGTAGTCCGACAGACAGTCGCCCTCTACAGCCCCAGCATTTT	CASSPTDSRPLQPQHF
-	TRBV5-6	TRBJ1-5	TRBD1	TGTGCCAGCAGCCCCCGGGACAGAGGGCCCCAGCATTTT	CASSPRDRGPQHF
-	TRBV5-1	TRBJ1-1	-	TGCGCCAGCAGCTTGCTGGGCCGGGGCACTGAAGCTTTCTTT	CASSLLGRGTEAFF
-	TRBV25-1	TRBJ1-1	-	TGTGCCAGCAGTGAATATAGCAGTATGAACACTGAAGCTTTCTTT	CASSEYSSMNTEAFF
-	TRBV28	TRBJ1-5	-	TGTGCCAGCAGTCTAGACCGTCCGGGTGACCAGCCCCAGCATTTT	CASSLDRPGDQPQHF
-	TRBV27	TRBJ2-7	TRBD1	TGTGCCAGCAGTGCGGGACAGGGGTTCTACGAGCAGTACTTC	CASSAGQGFYEQYF
-	TRBV6-1	TRBJ2-1	TRBD2	TGTGCCAGCAGTGAAAGGTTAGCGGGGGGGACCCTCTACAATGAGCAGTTCTTC	CASSERLAGGTLYNEQFF
once	TRBV7-8	TRBJ2-5	-	TGTGCCAGCAGCTCTCGACAGATCCAAGAGACCCAGTACTTC	CASSSRQIQETQYF
-	TRBV25-1	TRBJ2-5	TRBD1	TGTGCCAGCGGGGGACAGGGTCAGGCGGAGACCCAGTACTTC	CASGGQGQAETQYF
-	TRBV11-2	TRBJ2-2	-	TGTGCCAGCAGCTTAGTATCCACCGGGGAGCTGTTTTTT	CASSLVSTGELFF
once	TRBV5-4	TRBJ2-3	-	TGTGCCAGCAGCCGGGGACTGGACACAGATACGCAGTATTTT	CASSRGLDTDTQYF
-	TRBV7-6	TRBJ2-1	-	TGTGCCAGCAGCCCACAGTACCCCACTTACAATGAGCAGTTCTTC	CASSPQYPTYNEQFF
-	TRBV7-9	TRBJ1-1	-	TGTGCCAGCAGGCTGCAGAGGACAGTAAACACTGAAGCTTTCTTT	CASRLQRTVNTEAFF
-	TRBV9	TRBJ2-5	-	TGTGCCAGCAGCGGGGGCGACGCAGGACCAGAGACCCAGTACTTC	CASSGGDAGPETQYF
-	TRBV18	TRBJ1-3	-	TGTGCCAGCTCACCAATTATCATCAGCTCTGGAAACACCATATATTTT	CASSPIIISSGNTIYF
once	TRBV9	TRBJ2-1	-	TGTGCCAGCAGCGTTAGCACCGCCGCCAATGAGCAGTTCTTC	CASSVSTAANEQFF
-	TRBV7-6	TRBJ2-7	TRBD2	TGTGCCAGTACCCTTGGGGGGGAAGCCGACGAGCAGTACTTC	CASTLGGEADEQYF
-	TRBV19	TRBJ2-7	TRBD1	TGTGCCAGTAGTATAGGACAGGGCTACTACGAGCAGTACTTC	CASSIGQGYYEQYF
-	TRBV5-1	TRBJ2-1	TRBD1	TGCGCCAGCAGCGATGGACAGGGCTCCTACAATGAGCAGTTCTTC	CASSDGQGSYNEQFF
-	TRBV6-1	TRBJ2-7	TRBD1	TGTGCCAGCGAAACCGGGACAGTCTCCTACGAGCAGTACTTC	CASETGTVSYEQYF
once	TRBV2	TRBJ1-5	-	TGTGCCAGCAGTGACGGTCGGCCCCAGCATTTT	CASSDGRPQHF
-	TRBV19	TRBJ1-4	-	TGTGCCAGTAGTATACAAACAGCAACTAATGAAAAACTGTTTTTT	CASSIQTATNEKLFF
-	TRBV6-5	TRBJ1-1	TRBD1	TGTGCCAGCAGTTACTCGTTCCCGGACAGGGGTACTGAAGCTTTCTTT	CASSYSFPDRGTEAFF
once	TRBV27	TRBJ1-2	TRBD1	TGTGCCAGCAGGCCAGGGGGTGACTATGGCTACACCTTC	CASRPGGDYGYTF
-	TRBV19	TRBJ2-7	TRBD1	TGTGCCAGTAGTTGGGACAGGGGAAGCGAGCAGTACTTC	CASSWDRGSEQYF
-	TRBV2	TRBJ2-7	TRBD1	TGTGCCAGCAGCGCCACAGGGGGAGGCTCCTACGAGCAGTACTTC	CASSATGGGSYEQYF
-	TRBV10-1	TRBJ1-1	TRBD1	TGCGCCAGCAGTGAGTCGATCGGGACAGACACTGAAGCTTTCTTT	CASSESIGTDTEAFF
-	TRBV6-4	TRBJ1-1	-	TGTGCCAGCAGTGACTCGATAGGGAGTGAAGCTTTCTTT	CASSDSIGSEAFF